This T cell receptor (beta chain) was sequenced for a study of naive and memory T cell subsets. This clonotype was counted only a few times. Four PCR rounds used nested alpha and beta constant region primers plus the SP2 primer. For blood and skin samples, reverse transcription used TCR alpha and beta constant primers. TCRdb reprocessed the 5' RACE reads via MiXCR and lists one record per CDR3 protein. Of tens of thousands of distinct CDR3 sequences in the sample, about 7.1% were seen once. CDR3 size: 17 residues. CDR1 and CDR2 (germline): SGHTA, FQGNSA. V lost 1 base to trimming and J lost 1 base; unmatched junction nucleotides: 4. The library had UMIs added by 3' ligation of an oligonucleotide to TCR cDNA. Whole blood, roughly 2.5 ml, came from adult healthy volunteers.

The clonotype comes from a female donor in good health. The V and J genes are TRBV7-2 and TRBJ2-3; 11 bases are a match to TRBD2. The CDR3 reads CASSLGTSGGRTDTQYF. CDR3 in DNA: TGTGCCAGCAGCTTAGGCACTAGCGGGGGCCGCACAGATACGCAGTATTTT.